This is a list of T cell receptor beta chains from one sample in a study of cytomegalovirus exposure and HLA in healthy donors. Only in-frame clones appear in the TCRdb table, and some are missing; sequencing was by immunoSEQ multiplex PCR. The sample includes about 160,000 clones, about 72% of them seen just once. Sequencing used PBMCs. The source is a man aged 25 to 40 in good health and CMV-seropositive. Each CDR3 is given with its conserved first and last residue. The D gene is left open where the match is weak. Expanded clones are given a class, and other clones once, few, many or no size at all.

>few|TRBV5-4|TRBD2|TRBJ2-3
TGTGCCAGCAGCTTACAACTAGCGGGGTCTTCCGATACGCAGTATTTT
CASSLQLAGSSDTQYF
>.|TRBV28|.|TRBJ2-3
TGTGCCAGCAGCTGGCTGCGCACAGATACGCAGTATTTT
CASSWLRTDTQYF
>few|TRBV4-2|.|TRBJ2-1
TGTGCCAGCAGCCAACTTGGCAGGATCAATGAGCAGTTCTTC
CASSQLGRINEQFF
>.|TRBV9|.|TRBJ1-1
TGTGCCAGCAGCCCCATCGTCGGGGGGGCTGGAACTGAAGCTTTCTTT
CASSPIVGGAGTEAFF
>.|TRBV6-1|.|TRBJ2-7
TGTGCCAGCAGTGAAATTCGGGGCTACGAGCAGTACTTC
CASSEIRGYEQYF
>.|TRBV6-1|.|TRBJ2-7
TGTGCCAGCAGTCCTCAGGGCTACGAGCAGTACTTC
CASSPQGYEQYF
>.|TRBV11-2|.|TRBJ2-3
TGTGCCAGCAGCTTAACAGGATCTGGGGCAGATACGCAGTATTTT
CASSLTGSGADTQYF
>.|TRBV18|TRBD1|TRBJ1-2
TGTGCCAGCTCACCACCCGGGCAGGGGGAAGGCTATGGCTACACCTTC
CASSPPGQGEGYGYTF
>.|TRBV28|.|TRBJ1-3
TGTGCCAGCAGCCAACTTAGGGGGTCCGGAAACACCATATATTTT
CASSQLRGSGNTIYF
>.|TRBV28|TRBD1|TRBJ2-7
TGTGCCAGCAGTTTAGCACTCAGGGACAGGTATTCGGTGGAGCAGTACTTC
CASSLALRDRYSVEQYF
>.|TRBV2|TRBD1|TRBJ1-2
TGTGCCAGCAGTGAAGCGGGGGGAACAGGGGACTATGGCTACACCTTC
CASSEAGGTGDYGYTF
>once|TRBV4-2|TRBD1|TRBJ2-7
TGTGCCAGCAGCCAAGCGGGGCAGGGGGCCCCCGAGCAGTACTTC
CASSQAGQGAPEQYF
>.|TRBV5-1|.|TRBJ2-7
TGCGCCAGCAGCTTGGGTTCCAAAACTCCCTACGAGCAGTACTTC
CASSLGSKTPYEQYF
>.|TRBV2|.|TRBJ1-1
TGTGCCAGCGATGGGAGGAGTGGCACTGAAGCTTTCTTT
CASDGRSGTEAFF
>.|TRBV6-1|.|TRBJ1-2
TGTGCCAGCAGTGAATCGGGAGGCACAAACGGCTACACCTTC
CASSESGGTNGYTF
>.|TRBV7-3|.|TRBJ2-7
TGTGCCAGCAGCTTAATGCGGGCGGACCCCTACGAGCAGTACTTC
CASSLMRADPYEQYF
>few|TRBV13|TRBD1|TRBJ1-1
TGTGCCAGCAGCTCACCCCGGGACAGGAGGGAAGCTTTCTTT
CASSSPRDRREAFF
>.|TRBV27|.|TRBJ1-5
TGTGCCAGCAGTTTAAGGGGCCTGCAGCCCCAGCATTTT
CASSLRGLQPQHF
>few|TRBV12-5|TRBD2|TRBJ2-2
TGTGCTAGTGGTCCGACTAGCGGGGGGTCCGGCGGGGAGCTGTTTTTT
CASGPTSGGSGGELFF
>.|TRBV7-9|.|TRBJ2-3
TGTGCCCCATTCATGGCCACAGATACGCAGTATTTT
CAPFMATDTQYF
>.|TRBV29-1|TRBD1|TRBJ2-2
TGCAGCGTTATCACAGGGGTCCACGGGGAGCTGTTTTTT
CSVITGVHGELFF
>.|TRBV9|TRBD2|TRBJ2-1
TGTGCCAGCAGCGTAGAGGGACTAGCGGGACTTGAGCAGTTCTTC
CASSVEGLAGLEQFF
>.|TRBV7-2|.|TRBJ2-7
TGTGCCAGCAGCTTCCGCGGGCCCGGCTCCTACGAGCAGTACTTC
CASSFRGPGSYEQYF
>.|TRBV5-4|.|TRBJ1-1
TGTGCCAGCAGCGTGGTGGGGACACGGAACACTGAAGCTTTCTTT
CASSVVGTRNTEAFF
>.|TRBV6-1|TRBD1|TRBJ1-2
TGTGCCAGCAGTGAAGTAGGGACAGGGATGGATGGCTACACCTTC
CASSEVGTGMDGYTF
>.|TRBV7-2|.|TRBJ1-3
TGTGCCAGCAGCTTAGTTACAGTCTCTGGAAACACCATATATTTT
CASSLVTVSGNTIYF
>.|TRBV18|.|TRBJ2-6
TGTGCCAGCTCTCCAAGTGGACTGGGGGCCAACGTCCTGACTTTC
CASSPSGLGANVLTF
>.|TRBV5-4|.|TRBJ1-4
TGTGCCAGCAGCACCACGCAGGGGAATGGCGAAAAACTGTTTTTT
CASSTTQGNGEKLFF
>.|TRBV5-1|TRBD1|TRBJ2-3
TGCGCCAGCAGCCCATGGGGGACAGGCAGCACAGATACGCAGTATTTT
CASSPWGTGSTDTQYF
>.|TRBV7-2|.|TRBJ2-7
TGTGCCAGCAGCTTAGTGGCGCGGGGGCCCTACGAGCAGTACTTC
CASSLVARGPYEQYF
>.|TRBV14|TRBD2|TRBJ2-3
TGTGCCAGCAGCCAAGGGCTGGGACTAGCGGGGGGGCAAGATACGCAGTATTTT
CASSQGLGLAGGQDTQYF
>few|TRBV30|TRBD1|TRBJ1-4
TGTGCCTGGAGTGTACAGGGGACAGGTCCTAATGAAAAACTGTTTTTT
CAWSVQGTGPNEKLFF
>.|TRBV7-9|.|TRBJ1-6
TGTGCCAGCAGCTTAGTTACAGGTGGGAATTCACCCCTCCACTTT
CASSLVTGGNSPLHF
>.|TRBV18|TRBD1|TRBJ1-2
TGTGCCAGCTCACCCCCATCCGGGCAGGGGGTTCGCTATGGCTACACCTTC
CASSPPSGQGVRYGYTF
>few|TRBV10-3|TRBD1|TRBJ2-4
TGTGCCATCAGTGAGTCGAGTGGGACAGCTCTAGCCAAAAACATTCAGTACTTC
CAISESSGTALAKNIQYF
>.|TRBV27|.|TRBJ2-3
TGTGCCAGCAGCCTCCGAGTGGCAGATACGCAGTATTTT
CASSLRVADTQYF
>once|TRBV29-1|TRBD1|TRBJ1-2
TGCAGCGTTGATTCAGGGGGCAATTCGGACTATGGCTACACCTTC
CSVDSGGNSDYGYTF
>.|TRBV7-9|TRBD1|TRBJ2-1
TGTGCCAGCAGCCCGACAGGGGGCCTTGAGCAGTTCTTC
CASSPTGGLEQFF
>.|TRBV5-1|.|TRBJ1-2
TGCGCCAGCAGCGAAACCAGGACAGCTCGTGGCTACACCTTC
CASSETRTARGYTF
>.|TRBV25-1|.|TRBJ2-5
TGTGCCAGCAGTCCGGGGACGGGGGGCGTAGAAGAGACCCAGTACTTC
CASSPGTGGVEETQYF
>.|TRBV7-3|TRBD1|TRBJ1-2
TGTGCCAGCAGTCTAACACCCGGGACAGGGTTCGGCTACACCTTC
CASSLTPGTGFGYTF
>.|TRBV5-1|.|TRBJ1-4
TGCGCCAGCAGCTTGGCCAGCTTGAGCCCAGGGACTAGTGAAAAACTGTTTTTT
CASSLASLSPGTSEKLFF
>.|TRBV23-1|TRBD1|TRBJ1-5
TGCGCCAGCAGTCACCGACAGGGGTTCGGCAATCAGCCCCAGCATTTT
CASSHRQGFGNQPQHF
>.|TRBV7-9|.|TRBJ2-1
TGTGCCAGCAGCTTAGCTGGGGGCCTAAACAATGAGCAGTTCTTC
CASSLAGGLNNEQFF
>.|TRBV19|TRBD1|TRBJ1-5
TGTGCCAGTAGTCAACAGGGGATCGGTCAGCCCCAGCATTTT
CASSQQGIGQPQHF
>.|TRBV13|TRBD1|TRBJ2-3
TGTGCCAGCAGCCTACCGGGACAGGGGGCTACAGATACGCAGTATTTT
CASSLPGQGATDTQYF
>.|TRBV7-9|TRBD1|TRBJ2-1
TGTGCCAGCAGCCCTAGACAGGGTTACAATGAGCAGTTCTTC
CASSPRQGYNEQFF
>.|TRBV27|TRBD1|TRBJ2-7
TGTGCCAGCAGACACCGGGACAGGGGGCGCGAGCAGTACTTC
CASRHRDRGREQYF
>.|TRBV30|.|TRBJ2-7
TGTGCCTGGAGTGGTGGACATTCCTACGAGCAGTACTTC
CAWSGGHSYEQYF
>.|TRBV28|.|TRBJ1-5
TGTGCCAGCAGTTTTTCGGCAGCGCTACCCCAGCATTTT
CASSFSAALPQHF
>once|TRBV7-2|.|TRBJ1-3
TGTGCCAGCAGCGAATACCATCCAGGGTCAGGAAACACCATATATTTT
CASSEYHPGSGNTIYF
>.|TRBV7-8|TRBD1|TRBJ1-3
TGTGCCAGCAGCTCAGGGGCAGGGGGCTACGGAAACACCATATATTTT
CASSSGAGGYGNTIYF
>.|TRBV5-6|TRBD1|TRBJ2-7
TGTGCCAGCAGCTTCACGGACAGGGGTCAGGAGCAGTACTTC
CASSFTDRGQEQYF
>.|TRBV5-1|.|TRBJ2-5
TGCGCCAGCAGCTTGTTTTCTGACAGGTTAGAGACCCAGTACTTC
CASSLFSDRLETQYF
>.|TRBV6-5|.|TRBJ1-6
TGTGCCAGCAGTTACGAGGGTTTAGTGGGTAATTCACCCCTCCACTTT
CASSYEGLVGNSPLHF
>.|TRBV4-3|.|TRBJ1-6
TGCGCCAGCAGCCAAAAGAGCTCCTATAATTCACCCCTCCACTTT
CASSQKSSYNSPLHF
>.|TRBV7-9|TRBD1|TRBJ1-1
TGTGCCAGCAGCGGACAGGGGGTAGGCACTGAAGCTTTCTTT
CASSGQGVGTEAFF
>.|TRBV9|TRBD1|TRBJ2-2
TGTGCCAGCAGCGTAGAGGGGGACAGGGACACCGGGGAGCTGTTTTTT
CASSVEGDRDTGELFF
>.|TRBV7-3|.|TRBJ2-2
TGTGCCACCTCGCAGGATTACACCGGGGAGCTGTTTTTT
CATSQDYTGELFF
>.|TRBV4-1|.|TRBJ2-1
TGCGCCAGCAGCCAGAGGGGGTCTGAGAATGAGCAGTTCTTC
CASSQRGSENEQFF